This T cell receptor (beta chain) was sequenced during a study of blood T cell repertoires in COVID-19. Study processing details: Reference gene primer amplification gave estimated nucleated cell counts. Generated by immunoSEQ multiplex PCR, the TCRdb table keeps only in-frame clones and is missing some. V and J calls and clone size are given by that table; D and trimming were obtained from the DNA. Among around 400,000 clones listed, more than 70% were seen once. The CDR3 extends over 13 amino acids. Germline CDR1 LGHDT, CDR2 YNNKEL (reference sequence). V lost 3 bases, J lost 6 bases, and 2 bases stayed unmatched. This clone was seen once.

Sequences were obtained from peripheral blood. This TCR was sampled from a woman in her 30s with COVID-19, enrolled during active disease. V usage is TRBV3-1 (or the pseudogene TRBV3-2) and J usage is TRBJ1-2; the match to TRBD1 covers 9 bases. CDR3 protein: CASSQGQGDGYTF. The CDR3, as DNA: TGTGCCAGCAGCCAGGGACAGGGCGATGGCTACACCTTC.